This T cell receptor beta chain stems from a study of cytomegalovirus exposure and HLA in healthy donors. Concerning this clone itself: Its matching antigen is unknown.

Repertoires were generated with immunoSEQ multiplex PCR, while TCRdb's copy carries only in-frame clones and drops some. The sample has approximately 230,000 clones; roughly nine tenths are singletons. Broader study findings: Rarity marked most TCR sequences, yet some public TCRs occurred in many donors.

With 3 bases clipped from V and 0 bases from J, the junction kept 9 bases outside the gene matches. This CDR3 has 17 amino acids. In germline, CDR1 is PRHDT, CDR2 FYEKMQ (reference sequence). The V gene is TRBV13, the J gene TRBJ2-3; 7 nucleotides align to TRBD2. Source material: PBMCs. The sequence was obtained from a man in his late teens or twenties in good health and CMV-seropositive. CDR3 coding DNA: TGTGCCAGCAGCTTCCGCGGACTAGGGGCTAGCACAGATACGCAGTATTTT. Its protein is CASSFRGLGASTDTQYF.